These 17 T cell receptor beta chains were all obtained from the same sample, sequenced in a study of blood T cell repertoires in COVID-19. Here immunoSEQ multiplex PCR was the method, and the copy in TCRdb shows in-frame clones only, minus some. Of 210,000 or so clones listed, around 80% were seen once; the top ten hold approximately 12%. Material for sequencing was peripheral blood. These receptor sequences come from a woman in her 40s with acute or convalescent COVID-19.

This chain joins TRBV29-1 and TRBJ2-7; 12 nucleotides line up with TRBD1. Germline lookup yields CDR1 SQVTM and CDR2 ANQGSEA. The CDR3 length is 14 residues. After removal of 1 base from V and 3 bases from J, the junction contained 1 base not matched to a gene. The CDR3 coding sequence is TGCAGCGTTGAAGGGGACAGGGGGCACTACGAGCAGTACTTC. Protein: CSVEGDRGHYEQYF.

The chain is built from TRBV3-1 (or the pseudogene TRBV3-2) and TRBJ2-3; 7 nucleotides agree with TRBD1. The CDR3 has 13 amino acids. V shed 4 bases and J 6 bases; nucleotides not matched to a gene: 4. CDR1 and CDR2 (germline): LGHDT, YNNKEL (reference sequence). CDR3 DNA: TGTGCCAGCAGCCGACAGGGTAGGGATACGCAGTATTTT. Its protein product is CASSRQGRDTQYF.

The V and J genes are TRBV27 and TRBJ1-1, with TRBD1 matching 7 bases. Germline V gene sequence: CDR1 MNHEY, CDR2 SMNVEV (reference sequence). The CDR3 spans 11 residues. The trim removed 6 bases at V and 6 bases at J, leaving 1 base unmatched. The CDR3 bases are TGTGCCAGCAGACAGGGGCCTGAAGCTTTCTTT. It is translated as CASRQGPEAFF.

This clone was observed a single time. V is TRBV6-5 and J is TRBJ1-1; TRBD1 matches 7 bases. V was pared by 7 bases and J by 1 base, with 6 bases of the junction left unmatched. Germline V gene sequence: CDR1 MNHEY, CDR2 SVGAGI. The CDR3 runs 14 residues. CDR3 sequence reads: CASMKRTGNTEAFF. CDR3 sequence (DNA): TGTGCCAGCATGAAGAGGACAGGGAACACTGAAGCTTTCTTT.

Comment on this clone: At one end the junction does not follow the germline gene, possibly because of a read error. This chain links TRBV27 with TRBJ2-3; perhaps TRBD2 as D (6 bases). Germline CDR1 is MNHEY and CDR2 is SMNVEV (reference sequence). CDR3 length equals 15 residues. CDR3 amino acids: CASGRAGSGTDTQYF. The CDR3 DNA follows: TGTGCCAGCGGCCGGGCGGGAAGCGGCACGGATACGCAGTATTTT.

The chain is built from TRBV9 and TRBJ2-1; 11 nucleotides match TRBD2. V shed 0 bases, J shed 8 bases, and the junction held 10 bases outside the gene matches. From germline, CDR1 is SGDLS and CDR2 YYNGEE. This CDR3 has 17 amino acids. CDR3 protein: CASSVGWASGRLDEQFF. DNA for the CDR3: TGTGCCAGCAGCGTAGGTTGGGCTAGCGGGAGGCTAGATGAGCAGTTCTTC.

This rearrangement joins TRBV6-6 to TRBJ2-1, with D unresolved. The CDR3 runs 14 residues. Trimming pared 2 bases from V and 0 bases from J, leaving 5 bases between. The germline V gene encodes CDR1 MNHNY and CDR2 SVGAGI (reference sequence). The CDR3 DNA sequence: TGTGCCAGCAGTTACGGCAGCTCCTACAATGAGCAGTTCTTC. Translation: CASSYGSSYNEQFF.

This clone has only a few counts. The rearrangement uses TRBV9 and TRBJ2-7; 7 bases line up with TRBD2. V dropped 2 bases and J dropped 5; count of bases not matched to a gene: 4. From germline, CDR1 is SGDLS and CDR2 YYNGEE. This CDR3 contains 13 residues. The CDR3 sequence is CASSVERDDEQYF. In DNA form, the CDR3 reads TGTGCCAGCAGCGTCGAGCGGGACGACGAGCAGTACTTC.

CDR3 DNA sequence: TGTGCCAGCAGTGCACAGGGAAGAGATACGCAGTATTTT. The encoded protein is CASSAQGRDTQYF. The V and J genes are TRBV2 and TRBJ2-3, with D perhaps TRBD1 (6 bases). This CDR3 region has 13 residues. Trimming left V 4 bases short and J 5 bases short, with 10 bases between. Germline V gives CDR1 SNHLY, CDR2 FYNNEI.

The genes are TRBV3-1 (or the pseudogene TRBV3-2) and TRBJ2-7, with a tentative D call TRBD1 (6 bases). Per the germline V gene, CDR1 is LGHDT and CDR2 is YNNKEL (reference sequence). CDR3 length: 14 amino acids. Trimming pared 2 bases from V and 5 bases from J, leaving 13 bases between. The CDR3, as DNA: TGTGCCAGCAGCCAATCAACAGGGACACACGAGCAGTACTTC. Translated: CASSQSTGTHEQYF.

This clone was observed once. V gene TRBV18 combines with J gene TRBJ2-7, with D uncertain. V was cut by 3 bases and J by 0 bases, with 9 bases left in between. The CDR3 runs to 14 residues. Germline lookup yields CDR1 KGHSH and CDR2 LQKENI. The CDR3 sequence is CASSPLINSYEQYF. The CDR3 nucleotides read TGTGCCAGCTCACCGCTAATCAACTCCTACGAGCAGTACTTC. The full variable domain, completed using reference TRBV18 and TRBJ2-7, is NAGVMQNPRHLVRRRGQEARLRCSPMKGHSHVYWYRQLPEEGLKFMVYLQKENIIDESGMPKERFSAEFPKEGPSILRIQQVVRGDSAAYFCASSPLINSYEQYFGPGTRLTVT.

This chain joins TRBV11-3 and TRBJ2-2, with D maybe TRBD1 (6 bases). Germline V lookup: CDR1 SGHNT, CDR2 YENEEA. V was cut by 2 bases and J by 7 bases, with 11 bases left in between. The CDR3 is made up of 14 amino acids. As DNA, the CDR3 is TGTGCCAGCAGCTTAAGGGACAATAACGGGGAGCTGTTTTTT. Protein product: CASSLRDNNGELFF. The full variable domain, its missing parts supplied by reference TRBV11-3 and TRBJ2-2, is EAGVVQSPRYKIIEKKQPVAFWCNPISGHNTLYWYLQNLGQGPELLIRYENEEAVDDSQLPKDRFSAERLKGVDSTLKIQPAELGDSAVYLCASSLRDNNGELFFGEGSRLTVL.

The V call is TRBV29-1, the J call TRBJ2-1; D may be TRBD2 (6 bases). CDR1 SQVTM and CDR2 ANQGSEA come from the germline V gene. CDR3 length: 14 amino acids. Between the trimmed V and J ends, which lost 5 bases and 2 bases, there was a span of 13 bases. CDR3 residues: CSVLGGEAYNEQFF. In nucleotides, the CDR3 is TGCAGCGTTTTGGGGGGAGAAGCCTACAATGAGCAGTTCTTC.

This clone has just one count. For the CDR3, the DNA is TGTGCCAGCAGCCGGGACACGGCGGGTGAAGCTTTCTTT. It is translated as CASSRDTAGEAFF. The chain links TRBV3-1 (or the pseudogene TRBV3-2) to TRBJ1-1, with D possibly TRBD1 on 6 matching bases. The V end was cut by 4 bases, the J end by 7 bases, with 13 bases between. Germline V gene sequence: CDR1 LGHDT, CDR2 YNNKEL (reference sequence). The CDR3 consists of 13 residues.

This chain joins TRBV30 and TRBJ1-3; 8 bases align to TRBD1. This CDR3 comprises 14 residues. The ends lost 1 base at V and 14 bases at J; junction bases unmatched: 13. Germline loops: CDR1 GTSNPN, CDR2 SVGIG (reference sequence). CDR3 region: CAWSGTGIPPHLYF. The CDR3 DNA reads TGTGCCTGGAGTGGGACAGGGATCCCTCCACACCTATATTTT.

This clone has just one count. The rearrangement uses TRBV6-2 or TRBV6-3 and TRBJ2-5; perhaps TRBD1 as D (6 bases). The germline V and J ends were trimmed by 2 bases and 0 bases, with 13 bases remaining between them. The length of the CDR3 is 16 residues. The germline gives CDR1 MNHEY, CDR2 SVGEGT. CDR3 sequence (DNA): TGTGCCAGCAGTTACGGGACAAGAGACTACCAAGAGACCCAGTACTTC. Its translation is CASSYGTRDYQETQYF.

CDR3 region: CSVAPTADTQYF. DNA for the CDR3: TGCAGCGTCGCCCCGACAGCGGATACGCAGTATTTT. The J gene is TRBJ2-3, the V gene TRBV29-1, with D maybe TRBD1 (5 bases). Deletions cut 6 bases from V and 6 bases from J, with 13 bases between. Germline CDR1 and CDR2: SQVTM and ANQGSEA. CDR3 length: 12 amino acids.